Each of the 32 T cell receptor beta chains below was sequenced from the same sample in a study of blood T cell repertoires in COVID-19. Generated by immunoSEQ multiplex PCR, the TCRdb table keeps only in-frame clones and is missing some. Of more than 250,000 clones in the sample, approximately 87% were seen once. The material sequenced was PBMCs or T cells enriched from blood (not recorded which). These receptors came from a woman in her twenties or thirties who had recovered from COVID-19.

The chain links TRBV11-2 to TRBJ2-7; 9 bases fit TRBD1. The CDR3 is 17 amino acids. In germline, CDR1 is SGHAT, CDR2 FQNNGV. V was clipped by 5 bases and J by 3 bases; unmatched bases: 14. CDR3 in DNA: TGTGCCAGCAGCACGCCGGGACAGGGCTTTGGGGACTACGAGCAGTACTTC. Residues: CASSTPGQGFGDYEQYF.

The V and J genes are TRBV24-1 and TRBJ1-5; D is unclear. Germline CDR1 reads KGHDR; CDR2 reads SFDVKD. This CDR3 is 14 amino acids long. Trimming left V 2 bases short and J 3 bases short, with 7 bases between. The CDR3 DNA reads as TGTGCCACCAGTGATTATAGCCACAATCAGCCCCAGCATTTT. This translates into CATSDYSHNQPQHF.

The chain links TRBV18 to TRBJ1-2; 10 nucleotides match TRBD1. Germline V gene sequence: CDR1 KGHSH, CDR2 LQKENI. V lost 3 bases to trimming and J lost 7 bases; unmatched junction nucleotides: 5. The CDR3 has 14 amino acids. The CDR3 reads CASSPPGQGIGYTF. The CDR3 nucleotides read TGTGCCAGCTCACCCCCGGGACAGGGGATTGGCTACACCTTC.

This chain uses TRBV28 with TRBJ1-5; D is perhaps TRBD1 (6 bases). V gave up 6 bases and J gave up 0 bases, with 24 bases separating them. Germline V gives CDR1 MDHEN, CDR2 SYDVKM. The CDR3 totals 19 residues. CDR3 in DNA: TGTGCCAGCAGGCTACTAATGGGGACACCGGGCTATAGCAATCAGCCCCAGCATTTT. This codes for CASRLLMGTPGYSNQPQHF.

The chain carries TRBV2 and TRBJ1-2, with TRBD1 matching over 8 bases. The CDR3 is made up of 16 amino acids. The ends lost 0 bases at V and 6 bases at J; junction bases unmatched: 9. The germline V gene has CDR1 SNHLY and CDR2 FYNNEI. The CDR3 reads CASSEATGDLVHGYTF. The CDR3 region has the DNA TGTGCCAGCAGTGAAGCGACAGGGGACCTGGTGCATGGCTACACCTTC.

V and J are TRBV7-2 and TRBJ1-6; no definite D call. Per the germline V gene, CDR1 is SGHTA and CDR2 is FQGNSA. The V end was cut by 0 bases, the J end by 9 bases, with 6 bases between. The CDR3 is made up of 13 amino acids. The CDR3 sequence: CASSLANRSPLHF. The CDR3 DNA reads TGTGCCAGCAGCTTAGCTAATCGTTCACCCCTCCACTTT.

The rearrangement joins TRBV3-1 (or the pseudogene TRBV3-2) to TRBJ1-6; D gene ambiguous. CDR1 is LGHDT and CDR2 is YNNKEL in the germline V gene (reference sequence). CDR3 size: 11 residues. The ends were cut back, 3 bases at V and 15 bases at J, with 9 bases in the middle. CDR3: CASSHDEGLHF. The CDR3 DNA sequence: TGTGCCAGCAGCCATGACGAGGGCCTCCACTTT.

Written as DNA, the CDR3 is TGTGCCAGCTCACCGTCAGGTTATACCTACGAGCAGTACTTC. The encoded protein is CASSPSGYTYEQYF. This chain uses TRBV18 with TRBJ2-7; D is unclear. This CDR3 region has 14 residues. The germline V gene encodes CDR1 KGHSH and CDR2 LQKENI. V lost 3 bases to trimming and J lost 2 bases, with 11 bases between them.

J is TRBJ1-2 and V is TRBV6-6; perhaps TRBD1 as D (6 bases). Trimming stripped 7 bases from V and 6 bases from J, with 21 bases between. CDR1 and CDR2 from the germline V gene are MNHNY and SVGAGI (reference sequence). There are 15 residues in the CDR3. The CDR3 spells CASTQTGALTNGYTF. The CDR3, as DNA: TGTGCCAGCACCCAGACAGGAGCACTAACCAATGGCTACACCTTC.

The chain carries TRBV7-2 and TRBJ1-5; D is uncertain. V gave up 1 base and J gave up 2 bases, with 9 bases separating them. Germline V gene lookup returns CDR1 SGHTA and CDR2 FQGNSA. The CDR3 is 15 amino acids. In DNA, the CDR3 is TGTGCCAGCAGCTTAGACAGTAATGGCAATCAGCCCCAGCATTTT. Its protein is CASSLDSNGNQPQHF.

The chain employs TRBV2 and TRBJ1-5, with D possibly matching TRBD1 (6 bases). The CDR3 sequence is 15 residues long. The germline gives CDR1 SNHLY, CDR2 FYNNEI. The V and J ends lost 6 bases and 3 bases respectively, with 15 bases between them. The CDR3 region has the DNA TGTGCCAGCAGGGACCAGACAGGTTCCAATCAGCCCCAGCATTTT. Translation: CASRDQTGSNQPQHF. Complete variable domain (other parts from reference TRBV2 and TRBJ1-5): EPEVTQTPSHQVTQMGQEVILRCVPISNHLYFYWYRQILGQKVEFLVSFYNNEISEKSEIFDDQFSVERPDGSNFTLKIRSTKLEDSAMYFCASRDQTGSNQPQHFGDGTRLSIL.

The genes are TRBV9 and TRBJ2-2; 7 nucleotides align to TRBD2. The CDR3 is 15 residues long. Trimming took 0 bases from V and 2 from J; bases not matched to a gene: 1. From germline, CDR1 is SGDLS and CDR2 YYNGEE. The CDR3 protein is CASSVAGGNTGELFF. In nucleotides, the CDR3 is TGTGCCAGCAGCGTAGCGGGGGGAAACACCGGGGAGCTGTTTTTT.

The V and J genes are TRBV6-2 or TRBV6-3 and TRBJ2-2, with no clear D. This CDR3 contains 15 residues. Germline CDR1 and CDR2: MNHEY and SVGEGT. Between the trimmed V and J ends, which lost 5 bases and 0 bases, there was a span of 10 bases. As DNA, the CDR3 is TGTGCCAGCAGTGGCAGGATCCCGAACACCGGGGAGCTGTTTTTT. Encoded protein: CASSGRIPNTGELFF.

This clone was seen a few times. V gene TRBV19 combines with J gene TRBJ1-3; tentatively, D is TRBD1 (5 bases). This CDR3 has 14 amino acids. Germline assignment: CDR1 LNHDA and CDR2 SQIVND (reference sequence). V lost 7 bases and J lost 2, with 12 bases in between. As DNA, the CDR3 is TGTGCCAGTATCCCCGGAGGGGCTGGAAACACCATATATTTT. It encodes CASIPGGAGNTIYF.

This chain connects TRBV3-1 (or the pseudogene TRBV3-2) to TRBJ2-3; 7 nucleotides agree with TRBD1. Germline V gene sequence: CDR1 LGHDT, CDR2 YNNKEL (reference sequence). The length of the CDR3 is 15 residues. Trimming at V came to 2 bases and at J to 1 base, leaving 3 bases not matched to a gene. The CDR3 loop is CASSQRQGRTDTQYF. For the CDR3, the DNA is TGTGCCAGCAGCCAACGACAGGGACGCACAGATACGCAGTATTTT.

This clone appeared a single time. CDR3 residues: CASSSIAGATDTQYF. The CDR3 bases are TGTGCCAGCAGCTCAATAGCGGGGGCCACAGATACGCAGTATTTT. V usage is TRBV7-9 and J usage is TRBJ2-3; 9 nucleotides align to TRBD2. From germline, CDR1 is SEHNR and CDR2 FQNEAQ (reference sequence). The V segment lost 4 bases and the J segment 2 bases; nucleotides outside the gene matches: 4. CDR3 length equals 15 residues.

This chain connects TRBV5-4 to TRBJ1-3; D uncertain. CDR1 is SGHNT, CDR2 YYREEE, per germline (reference sequence). CDR3 length: 16 amino acids. V was pared by 0 bases and J by 0 bases, with 10 bases between. The CDR3 DNA sequence: TGTGCCAGCAGCTTGGGTCCCCTGAGCTCTGGAAACACCATATATTTT. Its protein product is CASSLGPLSSGNTIYF. The whole variable domain, remainder taken from reference TRBV5-4 and TRBJ1-3, is ETGVTQSPTHLIKTRGQQVTLRCSSQSGHNTVSWYQQALGQGPQFIFQYYREEENGRGNFPPRFSGLQFPNYSSELNVNALELDDSALYLCASSLGPLSSGNTIYFGEGSWLTVV.

This chain connects TRBV19 to TRBJ2-7, with D possibly TRBD2 on 6 matching bases. The CDR3 is 15 amino acids. Per germline, CDR1 LNHDA and CDR2 SQIVND (reference sequence). The germline V and J ends were trimmed by 3 bases and 1 base, with 13 bases remaining between them. This CDR3 is CASSIASAPSYEQYF. As DNA, the CDR3 is TGTGCCAGTAGTATCGCTAGCGCACCATCCTACGAGCAGTACTTC.

The rearrangement links TRBV15 to TRBJ2-5; TRBD1 is a possible D gene (5 bases). The CDR3 extends over 14 amino acids. V lost 4 bases to trimming and J lost 2 bases, with 11 bases between them. The germline gives CDR1 LNHNV, CDR2 YYDKDF (reference sequence). CDR3 coding DNA: TGTGCCACCAGCATCCGGACACAGCAAGAGACCCAGTACTTC. Its translation: CATSIRTQQETQYF.

The V and J genes are TRBV30 and TRBJ1-5, with D tentatively TRBD1 (6 bases). Deletions cut 0 bases from V and 8 bases from J, with 11 bases between. This CDR3 has 13 amino acids. Germline CDR1 is GTSNPN and CDR2 is SVGIG (reference sequence). In DNA form, the CDR3 reads TGTGCCTGGAGTGTGCAGGGGAGTGAGCCCCAGCATTTT. Protein product: CAWSVQGSEPQHF.

The chain recombines TRBV12-3 or TRBV12-4 with TRBJ1-2, with 8 bases identical to TRBD1. The CDR3 is 13 amino acids. The trim removed 4 bases at V and 7 bases at J, leaving 5 bases unmatched. DNA of the CDR3: TGTGCCAGCAGTTCGACAGGGGTATTTGGCTACACCTTC. This gives the protein CASSSTGVFGYTF.

The chain has TRBV4-2 and TRBJ2-1, with TRBD1 matching over 7 bases. Unmatched junction bases numbered 3, after V lost 5 bases and J lost 2 bases. The CDR3 is 14 amino acids. From germline, CDR1 is LGHNA and CDR2 YNFKEQ. In DNA form, the CDR3 reads TGTGCCAGCAGCTACAGGGGCACCTACAATGAGCAGTTCTTC. This translates into CASSYRGTYNEQFF.

The chain combines TRBV28 with TRBJ1-2; 7 bases match TRBD1. J was trimmed by 6 bases and V by 5 bases; bases with no gene match: 9. This CDR3 comprises 14 residues. In germline, CDR1 is MDHEN, CDR2 SYDVKM. DNA for the CDR3: TGTGCCAGCAGTCCCTGGAACAGGGGAGATGGCTACACCTTC. This sequence encodes CASSPWNRGDGYTF.

The V gene is TRBV27, the J gene TRBJ2-3, with D maybe TRBD1 (6 bases). This CDR3 has 16 amino acids. The germline V gene encodes CDR1 MNHEY and CDR2 SMNVEV (reference sequence). Trimming removed 3 bases at V and 4 bases at J, with 17 bases between. The CDR3 sequence is CASSFQGPWGADTQYF. DNA of the CDR3: TGTGCCAGCAGTTTCCAGGGGCCCTGGGGAGCAGATACGCAGTATTTT.

The chain carries TRBV10-3 and TRBJ1-3; the match to TRBD1 covers 7 bases. In germline, CDR1 is ENHRY, CDR2 SYGVKD. With 6 bases clipped from V and 0 bases from J, the junction kept 8 bases outside the gene matches. This CDR3 is 16 amino acids long. CDR3 loop: CAISRQGSPSGNTIYF. CDR3 nucleotides: TGTGCCATCAGCCGACAGGGCTCTCCCTCTGGAAACACCATATATTTT.

This clone was seen just once. The chain employs TRBV7-9 and TRBJ1-2, with D perhaps matching TRBD1 (5 bases). Germline V gives CDR1 SEHNR, CDR2 FQNEAQ (reference sequence). CDR3 size: 12 residues. The V end was cut by 5 bases, the J end by 8 bases, with 12 bases between. CDR3 sequence (DNA): TGTGCCAGCAGCAACCTGGGGCACGGCTACACCTTC. Protein product: CASSNLGHGYTF.

V is TRBV29-1 and J is TRBJ2-2; D might be TRBD2 (6 bases). Trimming stripped 0 bases from V and 9 bases from J, with 20 bases between. The CDR3 runs to 16 residues. Germline V gene data show CDR1 as SQVTM and CDR2 as ANQGSEA. The CDR3 spells CSVEDQSRGRVRELFF. As DNA, the CDR3 is TGCAGCGTTGAAGATCAATCGCGGGGACGAGTACGGGAGCTGTTTTTT.

The chain links TRBV3-1 (or the pseudogene TRBV3-2) to TRBJ1-1; 10 positions agree with TRBD1. The CDR3 sequence is 15 residues long. Germline V gene sequence: CDR1 LGHDT, CDR2 YNNKEL (reference sequence). V was clipped by 4 bases and J by 6 bases; unmatched bases: 8. The CDR3 sequence is CASSLFRDRGPEAFF. CDR3 sequence (DNA): TGTGCCAGCAGCCTCTTTCGGGACAGGGGCCCTGAAGCTTTCTTT.

J is TRBJ1-5 and V is TRBV9; D is ambiguous. V was pared by 0 bases and J by 2 bases, with 9 bases between. CDR3 length: 15 amino acids. Germline CDR1 and CDR2: SGDLS and YYNGEE. DNA of the CDR3: TGTGCCAGCAGCGTAGGAGGGTACGGCAATCAGCCCCAGCATTTT. Protein: CASSVGGYGNQPQHF.

This rearrangement joins TRBV6-2 or TRBV6-3 to TRBJ2-7; 7 bases are a match to TRBD1. The V segment lost 4 bases and the J segment 1 base; nucleotides outside the gene matches: 13. The V gene's germline CDR1 is MNHEY and CDR2 SVGEGT. This CDR3 has 17 residues. CDR3 sequence (DNA): TGTGCCAGCAGTTCACTAACAGGGGAGAAGTGGTCCTACGAGCAGTACTTC. Protein sequence: CASSSLTGEKWSYEQYF.

This chain links TRBV5-6 with TRBJ2-7, with a weak D call TRBD1 (6 bases). The CDR3 runs to 16 residues. V was pared by 3 bases and J by 2 bases, with 18 bases between. Germline V gene data show CDR1 as SGHDT and CDR2 as YYEEEE. The CDR3 here is CASSSIPGTYTYEQYF. The CDR3 DNA reads as TGTGCCAGCAGCTCCATTCCCGGGACATACACCTACGAGCAGTACTTC. The variable domain in full, completed from reference TRBV5-6 and TRBJ2-7, reads DAGVTQSPTHLIKTRGQQVTLRCSPKSGHDTVSWYQQALGQGPQFIFQYYEEEERQRGNFPDRFSGHQFPNYSSELNVNALLLGDSALYLCASSSIPGTYTYEQYFGPGTRLTVT.

The chain uses TRBV11-2 and TRBJ2-5, with a weak D call TRBD2 (6 bases). V gave up 3 bases and J gave up 5 bases, with 13 bases separating them. The CDR3 runs 14 residues. CDR1 is SGHAT and CDR2 is FQNNGV in the germline V gene. CDR3 sequence reads: CASSFGPAGETQYF. CDR3 nucleotides: TGTGCCAGCAGCTTTGGGCCCGCGGGGGAGACCCAGTACTTC.